This T cell receptor (beta chain) is from a study of T cells after yellow fever vaccination. Points from the study as a whole: Most primary-vaccination clones recurred post-booster (approximately 96% CD4, 88% CD8).

A 5'RACE template-switching step, the method used to make TCR cDNA, added a universal primer site and UMIs. TCRdb analysed the 5' RACE reads with MiXCR anew, one entry per CDR3 protein. The table has about 360,000 distinct CDR3 sequences, roughly 6.2% seen once. This clonotype occurred a few times. Its specificity is unknown. CDR1 is MNHEY and CDR2 is SVGEGT in the germline V gene. Trimming took 5 bases from V and 1 from J, leaving 18 bases between them. This CDR3 comprises 17 residues. This receptor was identified in a man aged 25 to 40 who received the YFV17D yellow fever vaccine. The sample consisted of PBMCs, taken 5 days after the yellow fever booster vaccination. The gene calls are TRBV6-2 or TRBV6-3 and TRBJ2-1; no firm D call. The CDR3 DNA reads as TGTGCCAGCAGTCCCGAGCGTGGGGTTGGGTCCTACAATGAGCAGTTCTTC. Its protein product is CASSPERGVGSYNEQFF.